This TCR beta chain was observed in a study of metastatic and nonmetastatic thyroid tumors. Study information: Where malignant and benign thyroid patients were concerned, repertoires were compared across blood and tumor or nodule tissue. Study conclusions and caveats: It was reportedly found that TCR beta diversity was significantly higher in malignant thyroid tumors than in benign nodules, a difference seen in both blood and tumor samples.

This clone is categorized as medium-sized. Its matching antigen is unknown. Every patient was untreated before thyroid surgery. In the authors' methods: Variation in CDR3 across clinicopathological groups served as the basis for constructing a distant-metastasis classifier in papillary thyroid cancer. With MiXCR, TCRdb reprocessed the PCR reads. TCRdb assigned the V and J calls; the authors' analysis was not used. This sample has around 21,000 clones, with approximately 20% found just once. Sequenced input: blood. The sequence was obtained from a male donor with papillary thyroid cancer or a benign thyroid nodule (not recorded which). Some clones in this sample may be carry-over from other donors' samples.

The DNA of the CDR3 is TGTGCCAGCAGTGAATTGGGGGGGTCCTATGGCTACACCTTC. It translates to CASSELGGSYGYTF. V gene TRBV25-1 combines with J gene TRBJ1-2, with D tentatively TRBD1 (5 bases). Between the trimmed V and J ends, which lost 1 base and 4 bases, there was a span of 10 bases. The CDR3 has 14 amino acids. The germline V gene has CDR1 MGHDK and CDR2 SYGVNS.